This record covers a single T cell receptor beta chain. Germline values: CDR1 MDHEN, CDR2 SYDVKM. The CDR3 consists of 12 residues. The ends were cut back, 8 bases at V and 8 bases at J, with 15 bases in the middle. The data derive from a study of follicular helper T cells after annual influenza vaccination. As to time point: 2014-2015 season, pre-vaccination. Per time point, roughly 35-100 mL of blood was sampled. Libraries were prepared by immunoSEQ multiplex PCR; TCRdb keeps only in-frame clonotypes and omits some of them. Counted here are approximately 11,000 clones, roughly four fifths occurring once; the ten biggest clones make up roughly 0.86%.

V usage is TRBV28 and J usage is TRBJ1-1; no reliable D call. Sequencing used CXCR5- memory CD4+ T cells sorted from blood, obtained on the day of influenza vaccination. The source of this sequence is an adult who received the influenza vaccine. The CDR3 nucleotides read TGTGCCAGCCATACAGTGACCGGGGAAGCTTTCTTT. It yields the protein CASHTVTGEAFF.